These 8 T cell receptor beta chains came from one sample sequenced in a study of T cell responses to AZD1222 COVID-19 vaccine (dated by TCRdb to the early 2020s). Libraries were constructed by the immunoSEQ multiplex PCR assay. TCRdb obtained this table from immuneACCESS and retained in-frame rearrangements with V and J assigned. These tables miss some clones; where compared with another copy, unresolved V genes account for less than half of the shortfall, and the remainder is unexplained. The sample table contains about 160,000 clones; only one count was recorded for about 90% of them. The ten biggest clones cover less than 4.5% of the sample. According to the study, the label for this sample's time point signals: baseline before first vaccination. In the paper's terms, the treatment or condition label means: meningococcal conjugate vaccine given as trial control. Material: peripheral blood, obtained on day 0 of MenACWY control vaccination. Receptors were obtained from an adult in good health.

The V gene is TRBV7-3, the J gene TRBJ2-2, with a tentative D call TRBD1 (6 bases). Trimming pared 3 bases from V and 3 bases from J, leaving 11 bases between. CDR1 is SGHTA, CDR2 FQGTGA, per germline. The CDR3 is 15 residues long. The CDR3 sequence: CASSFTGSDTGELFF. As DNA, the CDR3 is TGTGCCAGCAGCTTCACAGGGTCGGACACCGGGGAGCTGTTTTTT.

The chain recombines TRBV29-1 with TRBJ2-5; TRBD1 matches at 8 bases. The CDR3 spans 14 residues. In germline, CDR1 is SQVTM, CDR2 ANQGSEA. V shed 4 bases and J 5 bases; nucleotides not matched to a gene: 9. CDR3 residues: CSVARTGSWETQYF. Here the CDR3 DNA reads TGCAGCGTTGCGAGGACAGGGTCCTGGGAGACCCAGTACTTC.

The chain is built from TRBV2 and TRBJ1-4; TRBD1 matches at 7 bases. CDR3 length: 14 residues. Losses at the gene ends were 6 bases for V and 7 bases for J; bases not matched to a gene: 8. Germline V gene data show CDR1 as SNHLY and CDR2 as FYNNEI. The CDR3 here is CASRTTGWGEKLFF. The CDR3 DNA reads TGTGCCAGCAGGACGACAGGGTGGGGTGAAAAACTGTTTTTT.

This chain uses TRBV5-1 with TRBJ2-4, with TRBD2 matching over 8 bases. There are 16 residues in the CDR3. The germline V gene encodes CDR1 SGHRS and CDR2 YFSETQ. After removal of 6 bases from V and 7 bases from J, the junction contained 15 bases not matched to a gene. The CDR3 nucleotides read TGCGCCAGCAATCCAGGGATAGCGGGACAAGGGAACATTCAGTACTTC. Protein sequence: CASNPGIAGQGNIQYF.

This CDR3 reads CASTGTGGTDTEAFF. The CDR3 region has the DNA TGTGCCAGCACCGGGACAGGGGGTACGGACACTGAAGCTTTCTTT. The rearrangement uses TRBV2 and TRBJ1-1; 11 bases align to TRBD1. CDR1 is SNHLY and CDR2 is FYNNEI in the germline V gene. The CDR3 loop spans 15 amino acids. The trim removed 7 bases at V and 3 bases at J, leaving 7 bases unmatched.

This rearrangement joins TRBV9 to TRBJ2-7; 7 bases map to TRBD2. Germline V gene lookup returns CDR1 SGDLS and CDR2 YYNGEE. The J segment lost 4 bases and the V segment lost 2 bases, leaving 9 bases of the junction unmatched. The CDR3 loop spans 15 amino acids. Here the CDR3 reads CASSVASGTNYEQYF. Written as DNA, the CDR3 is TGTGCCAGCAGCGTGGCCAGCGGGACTAATTACGAGCAGTACTTC.

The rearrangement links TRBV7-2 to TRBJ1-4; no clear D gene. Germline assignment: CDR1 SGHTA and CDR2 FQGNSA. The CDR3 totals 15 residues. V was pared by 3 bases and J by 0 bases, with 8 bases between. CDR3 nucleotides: TGTGCCAGCAGCTTCACAGCTGCAACTAATGAAAAACTGTTTTTT. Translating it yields CASSFTAATNEKLFF.

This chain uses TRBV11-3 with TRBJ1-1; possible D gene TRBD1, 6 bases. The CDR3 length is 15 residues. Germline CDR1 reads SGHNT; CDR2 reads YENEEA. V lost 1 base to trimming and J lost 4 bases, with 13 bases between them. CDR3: CASSLGRGIRTEAFF. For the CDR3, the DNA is TGTGCCAGCAGCTTAGGAAGGGGGATCCGCACTGAAGCTTTCTTT. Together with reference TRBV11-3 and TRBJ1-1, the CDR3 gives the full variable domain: EAGVVQSPRYKIIEKKQPVAFWCNPISGHNTLYWYLQNLGQGPELLIRYENEEAVDDSQLPKDRFSAERLKGVDSTLKIQPAELGDSAVYLCASSLGRGIRTEAFFGQGTRLTVV.